The 23 T cell receptor beta chains below come from one sample, sequenced in a study of blood T cell repertoires in COVID-19. The method was immunoSEQ multiplex PCR; TCRdb's version includes in-frame clones alone and lacks a portion of them. Of hundreds of thousands of clones detected, about 85% appear once; the ten largest clones hold just over 7%. The sample taken for sequencing was peripheral blood. The receptors here all came from a man between 60 and 75 years old who had recovered from COVID-19.

The rearrangement uses TRBV5-1 and TRBJ2-3; TRBD2 aligns across 7 bases. V shed 4 bases, J shed 0 bases, and the junction held 5 bases outside the gene matches. CDR1 and CDR2 (germline): SGHRS, YFSETQ. This CDR3 spans 15 amino acids. In DNA, the CDR3 is TGCGCCAGCAGCCCGGGACTACCGAGCACAGATACGCAGTATTTT. Its protein is CASSPGLPSTDTQYF.

CDR3 coding DNA: TGTGCCAGCAGGACCCGGGGGGAGGACAATCAGCCCCAGCATTTT. Translating it yields CASRTRGEDNQPQHF. The V and J genes are TRBV6-5 and TRBJ1-5; weak D call: TRBD1 (5 bases). The CDR3 spans 15 residues. The V gene lost 6 bases and the J gene lost 3 bases, with 15 bases spanning the gap. The V gene's germline CDR1 is MNHEY and CDR2 SVGAGI.

V and J are TRBV9 and TRBJ1-3, with TRBD1 matching over 7 bases. Germline trimming cut 3 bases from V and 3 bases from J; bases unmatched to any gene: 9. The length of the CDR3 is 16 residues. Germline assignment: CDR1 SGDLS and CDR2 YYNGEE. CDR3 in DNA: TGTGCCAGCAGCGACACCTCGGGACAGCATGGAAACACCATATATTTT. Translated, it gives CASSDTSGQHGNTIYF.

This chain joins TRBV2 and TRBJ2-3; D uncertain. V was pared by 4 bases and J by 5 bases, with 7 bases between. The CDR3 spans 12 residues. Germline CDR1 and CDR2: SNHLY and FYNNEI. CDR3: CASSGTVDTQYF. CDR3 DNA: TGTGCCAGCAGTGGAACAGTAGATACGCAGTATTTT.

This clone was seen only a few times. The rearrangement uses TRBV5-8 and TRBJ1-2, with D tentatively TRBD1 (6 bases). CDR1 is SGHTS and CDR2 is YDEGEE in the germline V gene. CDR3 length: 16 amino acids. V lost 6 bases, J lost 7 bases, and 25 bases lay in between. The CDR3 reads CASTELNDRYFSGYTF. CDR3 nucleotide sequence: TGTGCCAGCACCGAGCTTAACGACAGGTATTTTTCTGGCTACACCTTC.

This clone is a singleton in its sample. CDR3 sequence: CASSRRTSSTDTQYF. The CDR3 DNA reads TGTGCCAGCTCCCGAAGGACTTCGAGCACAGATACGCAGTATTTT. The chain uses TRBV18 and TRBJ2-3; D is perhaps TRBD2 (5 bases). Trimming removed 6 bases at V and 0 bases at J, with 13 bases between. The CDR3 consists of 15 residues. The V gene's germline CDR1 is KGHSH and CDR2 LQKENI.

In this sample, this clone turned up once. The V and J genes are TRBV6-5 and TRBJ1-2; TRBD1 might be the D (6 bases). The CDR3 has 13 amino acids. Trimming removed 6 bases from V and 4 bases from J, with 12 bases in between. Germline lookup yields CDR1 MNHEY and CDR2 SVGAGI. The CDR3 reads CASRRTEGYGYTF. The CDR3 DNA reads as TGTGCCAGCAGGCGGACAGAAGGCTATGGCTACACCTTC.

This clone was seen only once. The rearrangement links TRBV7-9 to TRBJ2-1; 8 nucleotides agree with TRBD1. The V gene's germline CDR1 is SEHNR and CDR2 FQNEAQ (reference sequence). The CDR3 totals 12 residues. Unmatched junction bases numbered 4, after V lost 6 bases and J lost 9 bases. The CDR3 coding sequence is TGTGCCAGCAGTCAGACAGGGGTTGAGCAGTTCTTC. Its protein product is CASSQTGVEQFF. Full variable domain (outside the CDR3, taken from reference TRBV7-9 and TRBJ2-1): DTGVSQNPRHKITKRGQNVTFRCDPISEHNRLYWYRQTLGQGPEFLTYFQNEAQLEKSRLLSDRFSAERPKGSFSTLEIQRTEQGDSAMYLCASSQTGVEQFFGPGTRLTVL.

V gene TRBV19 combines with J gene TRBJ2-1; D is perhaps TRBD2 (6 bases). Trimming removed 5 bases at V and 7 bases at J, with 21 bases between. Germline assignment: CDR1 LNHDA and CDR2 SQIVND (reference sequence). The CDR3 has 16 residues. The CDR3 reads CASSPSRRSGGNEQFF. The CDR3 DNA is TGTGCCAGTAGTCCCTCCAGAAGATCTGGGGGGAATGAGCAGTTCTTC.

With respect to this clone: Other DNA sequences within the sample encode an identical CDR3. This chain joins TRBV3-1 (or the pseudogene TRBV3-2) and TRBJ1-5; D is ambiguous. This CDR3 comprises 13 residues. V was trimmed by 1 base and J by 4 bases, leaving 5 bases between them. CDR1 LGHDT and CDR2 YNNKEL come from the germline V gene (reference sequence). The CDR3 DNA follows: TGTGCCAGCAGCCAAGCTCAGAATCAGCCCCAGCATTTT. Its protein product is CASSQAQNQPQHF.

The chain employs TRBV20-1 and TRBJ2-5; tentatively, D is TRBD2 (7 bases). Looked up from germline, CDR1 is DFQATT and CDR2 is SNEGSKA (reference sequence). The CDR3 has 14 amino acids. The V and J ends lost 3 bases and 5 bases respectively, with 16 bases between them. CDR3 sequence reads: CSASIFGGRETQYF. For the CDR3, the DNA is TGCAGTGCTAGTATATTCGGGGGGCGGGAGACCCAGTACTTC.

The rearrangement links TRBV10-2 to TRBJ1-2, with TRBD1 matching 10 bases. The CDR3 length is 15 residues. The J segment lost 3 bases and the V segment lost 0 bases, leaving 1 base of the junction unmatched. Germline assignment: CDR1 WSHSY and CDR2 SAAADI. The DNA of the CDR3 is TGCGCCAGCAGTGAGTCGACAGGGGGCGACTATGGCTACACCTTC. This encodes CASSESTGGDYGYTF.

J is TRBJ1-4 and V is TRBV10-3; 8 bases align to TRBD1. V was clipped by 6 bases and J by 7 bases; unmatched bases: 7. This CDR3 is 14 amino acids long. From germline, CDR1 is ENHRY and CDR2 SYGVKD. CDR3: CAISGTGESEKLFF. As DNA, the CDR3 is TGTGCCATCAGCGGGACAGGTGAAAGTGAAAAACTGTTTTTT.

The chain recombines TRBV12-3 or TRBV12-4 with TRBJ2-6; D ambiguous. The CDR3 length is 13 residues. V was pared by 7 bases and J by 0 bases, with 4 bases between. This CDR3 is CASKLSGANVLTF. CDR3 bases: TGTGCCAGCAAGCTCTCTGGGGCCAACGTCCTGACTTTC.

CDR3 loop: CASSLVQANTEAFF. CDR3 bases: TGCGCCAGCAGCTTGGTACAGGCGAACACTGAAGCTTTCTTT. The chain recombines TRBV5-1 with TRBJ1-1; TRBD1 might be the D (5 bases). Germline CDR1 SGHRS, CDR2 YFSETQ. Trimming removed 0 bases at V and 1 base at J, with 7 bases between. This CDR3 contains 14 residues. Variable domain in full (rest from reference TRBV5-1 and TRBJ1-1): KAGVTQTPRYLIKTRGQQVTLSCSPISGHRSVSWYQQTPGQGLQFLFEYFSETQRNKGNFPGRFSGRQFSNSRSEMNVSTLELGDSALYLCASSLVQANTEAFFGQGTRLTVV.

The V gene is TRBV7-2, the J gene TRBJ2-3; 7 bases are a match to TRBD2. This CDR3 is 16 amino acids long. Germline V gene data show CDR1 as SGHTA and CDR2 as FQGNSA. V lost 2 bases to trimming and J lost 6 bases; unmatched junction nucleotides: 11. The CDR3 loop is CASSLSLAVRLDTQYF. The CDR3 DNA follows: TGTGCCAGCAGCTTATCCCTAGCGGTGAGACTTGATACGCAGTATTTT.

The chain has TRBV3-1 (or the pseudogene TRBV3-2) and TRBJ2-1; D is unresolved. V lost 1 base and J 0 bases, leaving 10 bases between the germline ends. The CDR3 extends over 16 amino acids. Germline CDR1 LGHDT, CDR2 YNNKEL (reference sequence). The CDR3 sequence is CASSQVNPSSYNEQFF. In DNA, the CDR3 is TGTGCCAGCAGCCAAGTAAATCCTAGCTCCTACAATGAGCAGTTCTTC.

The rearrangement joins TRBV18 to TRBJ2-7, with D maybe TRBD1 (6 bases). This CDR3 comprises 15 residues. V was pared by 0 bases and J by 5 bases, with 14 bases between. Germline lookup yields CDR1 KGHSH and CDR2 LQKENI. In DNA form, the CDR3 reads TGTGCCAGCTCACCACCGGGCCAGGGGTCCCACGAGCAGTACGTC. Its protein product is CASSPPGQGSHEQYV.

This rearrangement joins TRBV6-5 to TRBJ2-5; 9 nucleotides agree with TRBD2. The CDR3 has 15 residues. With V trimmed by 4 bases and J by 4 bases, 7 bases remained unmatched. CDR1 MNHEY and CDR2 SVGAGI come from the germline V gene. The CDR3 here is CASSSGTSSRETQYF. The DNA for the CDR3 is TGTGCCAGCAGTTCCGGGACTAGCTCCCGAGAGACCCAGTACTTC.

The rearrangement links TRBV5-4 to TRBJ1-2; D is undetermined. V lost 4 bases to trimming and J lost 2 bases, with 15 bases between them. CDR1 is SGHNT and CDR2 is YYREEE in the germline V gene (reference sequence). The CDR3 sequence is 15 residues long. The CDR3 loop reads CASSPNPGKNYGYTF. Here the CDR3 DNA reads TGTGCCAGCAGCCCAAATCCCGGGAAGAACTATGGCTACACCTTC.

The V and J genes are TRBV12-5 and TRBJ2-5; D is perhaps TRBD2 (5 bases). Per the germline V gene, CDR1 is LGHNT and CDR2 is FRNRAP. Trimming shortened V by 1 base and J by 7 bases, and 16 bases separated the two germline ends. This CDR3 spans 15 amino acids. In nucleotides, the CDR3 is TGTGCTAGTGGTTTGGAGGCCTCACGGGGTGGGACCCAGTACTTC. This encodes CASGLEASRGGTQYF.

The chain links TRBV2 to TRBJ2-2; possibly TRBD2 for D (6 bases). The CDR3 extends over 14 amino acids. CDR1 is SNHLY and CDR2 is FYNNEI in the germline V gene. Between the trimmed V and J ends, which lost 2 bases and 8 bases, there was a span of 12 bases. In DNA, the CDR3 is TGTGCCAGCAGTGAACGGGGCGGGGCGGGGGAGCTGTTTTTT. This sequence encodes CASSERGGAGELFF.

V is TRBV5-1 and J is TRBJ1-2; 7 bases align to TRBD1. This CDR3 spans 15 amino acids. Germline CDR1 and CDR2: SGHRS and YFSETQ. The V segment lost 2 bases and the J segment 4 bases; nucleotides outside the gene matches: 8. The CDR3 sequence: CASSLQTSGGYGYTF. The CDR3 DNA is TGCGCCAGCAGCTTACAAACATCAGGGGGCTATGGCTACACCTTC. The full variable domain, completed using reference TRBV5-1 and TRBJ1-2, is KAGVTQTPRYLIKTRGQQVTLSCSPISGHRSVSWYQQTPGQGLQFLFEYFSETQRNKGNFPGRFSGRQFSNSRSEMNVSTLELGDSALYLCASSLQTSGGYGYTFGSGTRLTVV.